These 32 T cell receptor beta chains came from one sample sequenced in a study of blood T cells in healthy people across ages. The second PCR ran about 7 to 12 cycles with a sample-barcoded 5' primer and J-beta primers. TCRdb reanalysed the 5' RACE reads using MiXCR and keeps one entry per CDR3 protein. This sample has roughly 500,000 distinct CDR3 sequences, with 27% found just once. Sequenced: blood. The origin of the receptors is a woman aged 70-85 years in good health.

This clonotype was found a few times. The rearrangement joins TRBV5-1 to TRBJ2-7, with 7 bases aligning to TRBD2. Germline V CDR1 and CDR2: SGHRS, YFSETQ. The CDR3 sequence is 14 residues long. Trimming removed 5 bases from V and 0 bases from J; junction bases left unmatched: 5. DNA of the CDR3: TGCGCCAGCAGACCTAGCGGAAGCTCCTACGAGCAGTACTTC. Amino acid sequence: CASRPSGSSYEQYF.

V gene TRBV4-2 combines with J gene TRBJ1-2; weak D call: TRBD1 (5 bases). The CDR3 spans 16 residues. The V end was cut by 2 bases, the J end by 0 bases, with 13 bases between. CDR1 is LGHNA, CDR2 YNFKEQ, per germline. CDR3 amino acids: CASSQISGGANYGYTF. Here the CDR3 DNA reads TGTGCCAGCAGCCAAATTTCTGGGGGAGCTAACTATGGCTACACCTTC.

This clonotype was counted ten times or more. V and J are TRBV5-5 and TRBJ2-4, with 9 bases fitting TRBD1. The CDR3 spans 15 residues. The germline V gene encodes CDR1 SGHKS and CDR2 YYEKEE (reference sequence). J was trimmed by 6 bases and V by 4 bases; bases with no gene match: 8. The CDR3 DNA is TGTGCCAGCAGCAGGGGACAGGGTCCCTTAAACATTCAGTACTTC. It yields the protein CASSRGQGPLNIQYF.

This clonotype turned up a few times. This chain joins TRBV3-1 and TRBJ2-3; D may be TRBD1 (6 bases). The length of the CDR3 is 16 residues. Germline CDR1 LGHDT, CDR2 YNNKEL (reference sequence). The germline V and J ends were trimmed by 4 bases and 2 bases, with 16 bases remaining between them. In nucleotides, the CDR3 is TGTGCCAGCAGCCGAGGGGTAGGGGGATACACAGATACGCAGTATTTT. It translates to CASSRGVGGYTDTQYF.

This chain uses TRBV7-9 with TRBJ1-2; D is possibly TRBD1 (6 bases). CDR3 length: 14 residues. Trimming left V 5 bases short and J 4 bases short, with 14 bases between. Germline V lookup: CDR1 SEHNR, CDR2 FQNEAQ (reference sequence). This CDR3 reads CASSRSDSFYGYTF. The CDR3 DNA reads TGTGCCAGCAGCCGATCGGACAGCTTCTATGGCTACACCTTC.

CDR3 DNA: TGTGCCAGCAGTTACGGTCGTCCGGAGGGAGAGACCCAGTACTTC. The encoded protein is CASSYGRPEGETQYF. This chain connects TRBV6-2 or TRBV6-3 to TRBJ2-5; a weak D match, TRBD2 (6 bases). Germline V gives CDR1 MNHEY, CDR2 SVGEGT. This CDR3 is built from 15 residues. Trimming removed 2 bases from V and 4 bases from J, with 14 bases in between.

This clonotype appeared a few times. This chain joins TRBV4-2 and TRBJ2-3; 8 bases agree with TRBD1. Germline CDR1 LGHNA, CDR2 YNFKEQ. This CDR3 comprises 16 residues. Trimming at V came to 4 bases and at J to 4 bases, leaving 10 bases not matched to a gene. DNA for the CDR3: TGTGCCAGCAGCCCCGCCGGGACAGGCGTCTCAGATACGCAGTATTTT. Protein sequence: CASSPAGTGVSDTQYF.

With respect to this clonotype: One end of the junction fails to match germline, which may point to a read error. The chain couples TRBV24-1 to TRBJ2-5, with a possible D match to TRBD2 (5 bases). The CDR3 is 15 amino acids. Germline CDR1 KGHDR, CDR2 SFDVKD. The CDR3 region has the DNA TGTGCCGCCAGTGATGGAAGGACTTTGCAAGAGACCCAGTACTTC. Its protein product is CAASDGRTLQETQYF.

V gene TRBV11-3 combines with J gene TRBJ1-2, with D possibly matching TRBD1 (6 bases). Germline values: CDR1 SGHNT, CDR2 YENEEA. The CDR3 runs 20 residues. The germline V and J ends were trimmed by 5 bases and 8 bases, with 36 bases remaining between them. CDR3 nucleotide sequence: TGTGCCAGCAGCCCCTTTTTCGGACAGACAATCGTAATCTCTTCAGGAGGCTACACCTTC. Protein sequence: CASSPFFGQTIVISSGGYTF.

This clonotype was seen a single time. The chain is built from TRBV7-2 and TRBJ1-5; TRBD1 is a possible D gene (6 bases). Germline V CDR1 and CDR2: SGHTA, FQGNSA. The CDR3 runs 15 residues. The germline V and J ends were trimmed by 1 base and 7 bases, with 14 bases remaining between them. The chain's CDR3 is CASSLGVTGTQPQHF. CDR3 nucleotide sequence: TGTGCCAGCAGCTTAGGGGTAACAGGGACACAGCCCCAGCATTTT. Based on the CDR3 plus reference TRBV7-2 and TRBJ1-5, the full variable domain is GAGVSQSPSNKVTEKGKDVELRCDPISGHTALYWYRQSLGQGLEFLIYFQGNSAPDKSGLPSDRFSAERTGGSVSTLTIQRTQQEDSAVYLCASSLGVTGTQPQHFGDGTRLSIL.

This rearrangement joins TRBV14 to TRBJ2-3; no firm D call. The CDR3 is made up of 15 amino acids. Trimming left V 1 base short and J 0 bases short, with 8 bases between. In germline, CDR1 is SGHDN, CDR2 FVKESK. In DNA, the CDR3 is TGTGCCAGCAGCCAAGGTTTAACGAGCACAGATACGCAGTATTTT. Amino acid sequence: CASSQGLTSTDTQYF.

Worth noting for this clonotype: The junction departs from germline at one end; a sequencing error may be responsible. V and J are TRBV7-2 and TRBJ2-5, with TRBD1 identical over 7 bases. CDR1 is SGHTA and CDR2 is FQGNSA in the germline V gene. The CDR3 loop spans 14 amino acids. CDR3 sequence reads: CASSLGTAQEAQYF. The CDR3 coding sequence is TGTGCCAGCAGCCTTGGGACAGCTCAAGAGGCCCAGTACTTC.

This rearrangement joins TRBV7-2 to TRBJ2-5; no clear D. Germline-derived CDR1 and CDR2 are SGHTA and FQGNSA. V lost 0 bases to trimming and J lost 5 bases, with 13 bases between them. The CDR3 loop spans 15 amino acids. CDR3 amino acids: CASSLASERYETQYF. CDR3 nucleotide sequence: TGTGCCAGCAGCTTAGCGTCTGAACGCTATGAGACCCAGTACTTC.

The chain has TRBV6-5 and TRBJ2-7; D unclear. This CDR3 has 14 amino acids. CDR1 MNHEY and CDR2 SVGAGI come from the germline V gene. Trimming left V 2 bases short and J 0 bases short, with 8 bases between. CDR3 nucleotide sequence: TGTGCCAGCAGTTACGTTCCGGGCTCCTACGAGCAGTACTTC. Translating gives CASSYVPGSYEQYF.

This clonotype has a handful of counts. The chain joins TRBV3-1 to TRBJ1-3; 9 bases line up with TRBD1. The V segment lost 4 bases and the J segment 2 bases; nucleotides outside the gene matches: 3. This CDR3 comprises 15 residues. The germline V gene has CDR1 LGHDT and CDR2 YNNKEL (reference sequence). CDR3 in amino acids: CASSLTGGTGNTIYF. The CDR3, as DNA: TGTGCCAGCAGCCTTACAGGGGGCACTGGAAACACCATATATTTT.

This clonotype was recorded a few times. The rearrangement uses TRBV5-1 and TRBJ2-5; no clear D. In germline, CDR1 is SGHRS, CDR2 YFSETQ. V lost 1 base to trimming and J lost 0 bases, with 4 bases between them. This CDR3 has 13 residues. CDR3 nucleotides: TGCGCCAGCAGCTTGCAGTACCAAGAGACCCAGTACTTC. It is translated as CASSLQYQETQYF.

This clonotype came up a few times. This chain links TRBV10-3 with TRBJ1-1; 8 bases agree with TRBD1. Germline V lookup: CDR1 ENHRY, CDR2 SYGVKD. The CDR3 loop spans 14 amino acids. V shed 4 bases, J shed 8 bases, and the junction held 9 bases outside the gene matches. The CDR3 DNA sequence: TGTGCCATCAGTGGCGGACAGGGCACTTCAGAAGCTTTCTTT. It codes for CAISGGQGTSEAFF.

Of note for this clonotype: Sequence at one end of the junction differs from germline and may be a read error. DNA for the CDR3: TGCGCCAGCAGCTTGGCTTCAGGGGGCTCTGGGGCCAACATCCTGACTTTC. It is translated as CASSLASGGSGANILTF. The chain recombines TRBV5-1 with TRBJ2-6, with 8 bases fitting TRBD1. CDR1 SGHRS and CDR2 YFSETQ come from the germline V gene. CDR3 length: 17 amino acids.

The V gene is TRBV20-1, the J gene TRBJ1-1; 7 bases line up with TRBD1. Per germline, CDR1 DFQATT and CDR2 SNEGSKA (reference sequence). The V and J ends lost 5 bases and 6 bases, in that order; junction bases with no gene match: 12. The length of the CDR3 is 14 residues. This CDR3 reads CSAHLGQAKAEAFF. CDR3 DNA sequence: TGCAGTGCTCACCTCGGACAGGCAAAGGCTGAAGCTTTCTTT.

This chain's CDR3 is CASSLGMIGNHEQYF. CDR3 coding DNA: TGTGCCAGCAGCTTAGGGATGATAGGGAACCACGAGCAGTACTTC. The rearrangement joins TRBV7-9 to TRBJ2-7; D unclear. The CDR3 covers 15 residues. V was shortened by 1 base and J by 5 bases, with 15 bases between the two germline ends. Germline CDR1 and CDR2: SEHNR and FQNEAQ (reference sequence).

The sample holds a few counts of this clonotype. The V gene is TRBV7-3, the J gene TRBJ1-2; 9 nucleotides match TRBD1. The CDR3 spans 13 residues. V was clipped by 3 bases and J by 7 bases; unmatched bases: 3. Looked up from germline, CDR1 is SGHTA and CDR2 is FQGTGA. The CDR3 here is CASSFTGGSGYTF. CDR3 nucleotide sequence: TGTGCCAGCAGCTTTACAGGGGGCAGTGGCTACACCTTC. Supplemented by reference TRBV7-3 and TRBJ1-2, the full variable domain reads GAGVSQTPSNKVTEKGKYVELRCDPISGHTALYWYRQSLGQGPEFLIYFQGTGAADDSGLPNDRFFAVRPEGSVSTLKIQRTERGDSAVYLCASSFTGGSGYTFGSGTRLTVV.

This clonotype was detected a few times. J is TRBJ1-1 and V is TRBV13, with 8 bases fitting TRBD1. V trimming: 1 base; J trimming: 3 bases; junction bases outside the gene matches: 13. The CDR3 consists of 18 residues. Per the germline V gene, CDR1 is PRHDT and CDR2 is FYEKMQ (reference sequence). CDR3 sequence (DNA): TGTGCCAGCAGCTTAGAAGGTTCGGCAGGGGGCGGGGACACTGAAGCTTTCTTT. Amino acid sequence: CASSLEGSAGGGDTEAFF.

The gene calls are TRBV12-3 or TRBV12-4 and TRBJ1-2; TRBD1 agrees at 7 bases. CDR3 length equals 16 residues. Unmatched junction bases numbered 4, after V lost 0 bases and J lost 0 bases. As DNA, the CDR3 is TGTGCCAGCAGTTTAGCGTGGGACAGAGCTAACTATGGCTACACCTTC. Translated: CASSLAWDRANYGYTF.

The rearrangement joins TRBV7-2 to TRBJ2-5, with 7 nucleotides matching TRBD2. CDR3 length: 12 residues. V was pared by 8 bases and J by 13 bases, with 13 bases of the junction left unmatched. Germline loops: CDR1 SGHTA, CDR2 FQGNSA. CDR3 in DNA: TGTGCCAGCGGGAGGGGAACCTACGAGCGGTACTTC. It translates to CASGRGTYERYF. The variable domain in full, completed from reference TRBV7-2 and TRBJ2-5, reads GAGVSQSPSNKVTEKGKDVELRCDPISGHTALYWYRQSLGQGLEFLIYFQGNSAPDKSGLPSDRFSAERTGGSVSTLTIQRTQQEDSAVYLCASGRGTYERYFGPGTRLLVL.

This clonotype was seen many times. The chain couples TRBV28 to TRBJ1-1, with a possible D match to TRBD1 (6 bases). With 5 bases removed from V and 2 bases from J, the gap between germline ends came to 12 bases. Germline V gene sequence: CDR1 MDHEN, CDR2 SYDVKM. This CDR3 has 14 amino acids. CDR3 bases: TGTGCCAGCAGTCAAACAGGGTCTAACACTGAAGCTTTCTTT. This translates into CASSQTGSNTEAFF.

This chain joins TRBV21-1 and TRBJ1-2; the DNA was not used to check the table's D call, TRBD1. TRBV21-1 is recorded as a pseudogene. The CDR3 runs 14 residues. The CDR3 spells CASSKGEGNYGYTF. Written as DNA, the CDR3 is TGTGCCAGCAGCAAAGGGGAAGGGAACTATGGCTACACCTTC.

This clonotype came up once. This rearrangement joins TRBV6-4 to TRBJ2-3; 7 bases map to TRBD2. This CDR3 has 15 residues. V gave up 3 bases and J gave up 0 bases; unmatched junction bases: 3. Germline CDR1 and CDR2: MRHNA and SNTAGT. The DNA for the CDR3 is TGTGCCAGCAGTGAGGGGACTACTAGCACAGATACGCAGTATTTT. Translating it yields CASSEGTTSTDTQYF.

The V and J genes are TRBV28 and TRBJ1-5, with unresolved D. Germline CDR1 MDHEN, CDR2 SYDVKM. This CDR3 is built from 14 residues. V dropped 8 bases and J dropped 2 bases, with 13 bases sitting between them. The CDR3 reads CASSQHMRNQPQHF. Written as DNA, the CDR3 is TGTGCCAGCTCCCAACATATGCGCAATCAGCCCCAGCATTTT.

This clonotype was picked up many times. The chain recombines TRBV12-3 or TRBV12-4 with TRBJ1-4, with 8 positions matching TRBD1. The junction had 2 bases not matched to a gene; V was cut back by 4 bases and J by 7 bases. The CDR3 spans 13 residues. CDR3 coding DNA: TGTGCCAGCAGTTCCACAGGGGGTGAAAAACTGTTTTTT. This codes for CASSSTGGEKLFF.

This clonotype was seen more than once but under ten times. The rearrangement links TRBV20-1 to TRBJ2-2; the match to TRBD1 covers 11 bases. Per the germline V gene, CDR1 is DFQATT and CDR2 is SNEGSKA (reference sequence). This CDR3 region has 15 residues. V was pared by 4 bases and J by 5 bases, with 6 bases of the junction left unmatched. CDR3 amino acids: CSAISGTGGTGELFF. The CDR3, as DNA: TGCAGTGCTATATCCGGGACAGGGGGGACCGGGGAGCTGTTTTTT.

The chain couples TRBV6-5 to TRBJ2-3; TRBD2 agrees at 7 bases. The CDR3 runs 14 residues. The V gene's germline CDR1 is MNHEY and CDR2 SVGAGI. The junction had 2 bases not matched to a gene; V was cut back by 2 bases and J by 3 bases. CDR3: CASSYRGLTDTQYF. The CDR3 nucleotides read TGTGCCAGCAGTTACAGGGGACTAACAGATACGCAGTATTTT.

The chain links TRBV5-1 to TRBJ2-1, with TRBD2 matching 10 bases. J lost 3 bases, V lost 0 bases, and 3 bases had no gene match. CDR3 length: 16 amino acids. Germline V CDR1 and CDR2: SGHRS, YFSETQ. This CDR3 reads CASSLAPSGGYNEQFF. The CDR3 DNA is TGCGCCAGCAGCTTGGCCCCTAGCGGGGGCTACAATGAGCAGTTCTTC.